This is a list of T cell receptor beta chains from one sample in a study of shared clonotypes between healthy human individuals. Sequencing used immunoSEQ multiplex PCR; TCRdb keeps in-frame clones, though not all of them. The repertoire consists of hundreds of thousands of clones, with around 95% occurring once and the leading ten covering 0.11%. Sample: naive CD8+ T cells sorted from blood. The receptors originated from a woman under 40 in good health. Each CDR3 is given with its conserved first and last residue.

V gene	J gene	CDR3 protein
TRBV5-4	TRBJ1-2	CASSSGVYGYTF
TRBV7-9	TRBJ2-5	CASSLLAGRASETQYF
TRBV5-6	TRBJ2-5	CASSFGGAGEETQYF
TRBV7-8	TRBJ2-7	CASSLILAASYEQYF
TRBV19	TRBJ1-1	CASSLPRGATEAFF
TRBV7-9	TRBJ2-7	CASSLRPGGNEQYF
TRBV27	TRBJ1-1	CASSLLQGGTEAFF
TRBV15	TRBJ2-7	CATSRTPLKGLAAYEQYF
TRBV19	TRBJ2-1	CASSTLRQVNNEQFF
TRBV9	TRBJ1-2	CASSYQQGVKGYTF
TRBV6-1	TRBJ1-1	CASSEAWVHTGDYMNTEAFF
TRBV5-1	TRBJ2-1	CASSMDNYNEQFF
TRBV11-2	TRBJ2-7	CASSLAPSGYEQYF
TRBV15	TRBJ2-1	CATSRDIYEQFF
TRBV27	TRBJ1-3	CASSPGTSGNTIYF
TRBV28	TRBJ1-4	CASSFVGSSDEKLFF
TRBV2	TRBJ2-7	CASSEGLAGVSEQYF
TRBV2	TRBJ2-7	CASSEGAYEQYF
TRBV7-3	TRBJ2-1	CASSSGLGEQFF
TRBV15	TRBJ2-7	CATSRDEQREQYF
TRBV28	TRBJ2-1	CASTVGGVNEQFF
TRBV28	TRBJ2-3	CASSSTYLLAGDTDTQYF
TRBV10-3	TRBJ1-4	CASRDRDYEKLFF
TRBV19	TRBJ1-5	CASNGFLGSNQPQHF
TRBV5-1	TRBJ2-7	CASSLAGSESSYEQYF
TRBV5-1	TRBJ1-2	CASSLRRQGYGYTF
TRBV27	TRBJ1-1	CASRTGTTTEAFF
TRBV5-8	TRBJ1-1	CASSAPTGLNTEAFF
TRBV30	TRBJ2-7	CAWMGLPYYEQYF
TRBV11-2	TRBJ2-7	CASSFSAGDKYEQYF
TRBV27	TRBJ2-7	CASSSGWSSYEQYF
TRBV19	TRBJ1-2	CASSIFSGEDGYTF
TRBV2	TRBJ2-7	CATGSRSSYEQYF
TRBV28	TRBJ2-7	CASSWRVYEQYF
TRBV5-6	TRBJ2-5	CASSLEGGETQYF
TRBV27	TRBJ1-1	CASSPERFTEAFF
TRBV5-1	TRBJ1-1	CASSVDGGDAEAFF
TRBV28	TRBJ2-7	CASSYGTTYEQYF
TRBV2	NA	CASSENLRPLGYEQYF
TRBV30	TRBJ2-7	CAWERDPTSYEQYF
TRBV7-9	TRBJ1-2	CASSTGQVYSYGYTF
TRBV29-1	TRBJ1-2	CSVEEQNYGYTF
TRBV14	TRBJ2-7	CASSQGSRGTSSYEQYF
TRBV9	TRBJ1-1	CASSVGPKNTEAFF
TRBV28	TRBJ1-1	CASSEDRLNTEAFF
TRBV18	TRBJ2-7	CASSPRTGGDEQYF
TRBV9	TRBJ2-7	CASNPGAPYEQYF
TRBV9	TRBJ2-6	CASSNPRDSPQTSGANVLTF
TRBV13	TRBJ2-5	CASSFTGAGETQYF
TRBV27	TRBJ2-7	CASSKGAAWSSEQYF
TRBV4-2	TRBJ2-7	CASSQERGVLSYEQYF
TRBV27	TRBJ2-7	CASRLLAGEGYEQYF
TRBV6-1	TRBJ2-1	CASSGTSLWGEQFF
TRBV11-2	TRBJ2-5	CASSSSGTSGRAVETQYF
TRBV21-1	TRBJ2-5	CASSNPRGNQETQYF
TRBV28	NA	CASSLTDSYEQYF
TRBV4-1	TRBJ2-1	CASSQETSGSEEQFF